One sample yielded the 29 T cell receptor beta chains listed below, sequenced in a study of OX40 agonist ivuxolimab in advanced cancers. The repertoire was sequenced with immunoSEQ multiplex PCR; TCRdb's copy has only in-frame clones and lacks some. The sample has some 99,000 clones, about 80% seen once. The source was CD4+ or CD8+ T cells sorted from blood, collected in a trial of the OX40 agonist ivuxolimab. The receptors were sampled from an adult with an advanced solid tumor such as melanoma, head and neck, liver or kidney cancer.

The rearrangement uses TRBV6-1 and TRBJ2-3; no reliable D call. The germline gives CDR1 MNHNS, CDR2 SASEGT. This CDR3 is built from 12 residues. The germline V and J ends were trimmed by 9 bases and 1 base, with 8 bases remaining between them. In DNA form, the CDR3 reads TGTGCCAGTGGCAGTCGCACAGATACGCAGTATTTT. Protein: CASGSRTDTQYF.

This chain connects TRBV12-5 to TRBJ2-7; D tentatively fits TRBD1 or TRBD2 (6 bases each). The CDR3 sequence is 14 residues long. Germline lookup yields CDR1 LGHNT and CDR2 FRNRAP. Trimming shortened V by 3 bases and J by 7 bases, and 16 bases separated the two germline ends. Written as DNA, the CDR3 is TGTGCTAGTGGTTTAGATGGGGGAGGACAGGAGCAGTACTTC. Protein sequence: CASGLDGGGQEQYF.

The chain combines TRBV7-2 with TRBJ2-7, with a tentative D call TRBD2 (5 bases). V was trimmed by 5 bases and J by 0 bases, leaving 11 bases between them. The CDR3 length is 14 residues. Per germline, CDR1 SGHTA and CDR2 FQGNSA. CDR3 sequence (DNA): TGTGCCAGCAGCACGAGCGGCTACTCCTACGAGCAGTACTTC. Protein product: CASSTSGYSYEQYF.

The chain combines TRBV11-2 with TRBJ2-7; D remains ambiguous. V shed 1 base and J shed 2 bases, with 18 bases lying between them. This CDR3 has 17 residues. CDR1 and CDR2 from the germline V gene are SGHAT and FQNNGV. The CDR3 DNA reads TGTGCCAGCAGCTTAGTCCCCTCCAGATCAGGCGCCTACGAGCAGTACTTC. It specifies CASSLVPSRSGAYEQYF.

The CDR3 reads CASSSPGGPNTGELFF. CDR3 sequence (DNA): TGTGCCAGCAGCTCGCCGGGGGGACCGAACACCGGGGAGCTGTTTTTT. The chain is built from TRBV7-3 and TRBJ2-2; 7 bases agree with TRBD2. V lost 4 bases, J lost 0 bases, and 5 bases stayed unmatched. CDR3 length: 16 residues. The V gene's germline CDR1 is SGHTA and CDR2 FQGTGA.

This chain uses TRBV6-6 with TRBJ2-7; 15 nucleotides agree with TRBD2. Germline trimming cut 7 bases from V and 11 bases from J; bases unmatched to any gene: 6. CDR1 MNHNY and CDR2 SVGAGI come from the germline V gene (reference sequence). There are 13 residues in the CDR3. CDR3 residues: CASTGLAGGGEYF. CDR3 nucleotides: TGTGCCAGCACGGGACTAGCGGGAGGCGGGGAGTACTTC.

In DNA form, the CDR3 reads TGTGCCAGCAGTTTAGGGGGAGCAACCTACAATGAGCAGTTCTTC. Residues: CASSLGGATYNEQFF. This chain connects TRBV2 to TRBJ2-1; perhaps TRBD1 as D (6 bases). The germline CDR1 and CDR2 sequences are SNHLY and FYNNEI. Trimming removed 5 bases at V and 2 bases at J, with 13 bases between. The CDR3 has 15 residues.

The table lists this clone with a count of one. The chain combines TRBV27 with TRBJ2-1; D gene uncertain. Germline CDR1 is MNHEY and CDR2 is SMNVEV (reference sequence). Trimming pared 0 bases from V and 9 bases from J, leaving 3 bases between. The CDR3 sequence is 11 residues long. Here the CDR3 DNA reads TGTGCCAGCAGTTTATCGGGTGAGCAGTTCTTC. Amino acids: CASSLSGEQFF.

The CDR3 DNA follows: TGTGCCAGCAGTGAATTCGGAAGCTCCTATGGCTACACCTTC. It is translated as CASSEFGSSYGYTF. The rearrangement links TRBV25-1 to TRBJ1-2; D unclear. The germline gives CDR1 MGHDK, CDR2 SYGVNS. This CDR3 comprises 14 residues. V was clipped by 1 base and J by 4 bases, with 10 bases between them.

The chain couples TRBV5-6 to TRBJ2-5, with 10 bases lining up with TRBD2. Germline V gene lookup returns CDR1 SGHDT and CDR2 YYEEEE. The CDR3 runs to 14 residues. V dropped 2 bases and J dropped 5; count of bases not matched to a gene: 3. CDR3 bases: TGTGCCAGCAGCTTTTCTAGCGGGGGTGAGACCCAGTACTTC. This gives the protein CASSFSSGGETQYF.

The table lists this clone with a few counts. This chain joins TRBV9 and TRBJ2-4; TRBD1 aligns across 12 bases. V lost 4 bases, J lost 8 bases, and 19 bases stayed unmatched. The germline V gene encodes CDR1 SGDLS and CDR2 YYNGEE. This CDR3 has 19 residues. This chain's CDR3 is CASSPDDLRDRGRRDIQYF. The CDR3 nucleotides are TGTGCCAGCAGCCCAGACGATCTCCGGGACAGGGGGCGCCGGGACATTCAGTACTTC.

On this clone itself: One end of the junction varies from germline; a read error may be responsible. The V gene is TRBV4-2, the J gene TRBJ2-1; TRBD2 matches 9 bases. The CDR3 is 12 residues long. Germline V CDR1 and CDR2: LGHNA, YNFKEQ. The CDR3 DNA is TGTGCCAGCAGCCAACCTAGCGGGGAGCGGTTCTTC. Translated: CASSQPSGERFF.

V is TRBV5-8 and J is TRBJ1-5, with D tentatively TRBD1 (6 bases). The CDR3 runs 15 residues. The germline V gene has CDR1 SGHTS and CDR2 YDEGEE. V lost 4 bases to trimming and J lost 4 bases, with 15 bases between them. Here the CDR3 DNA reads TGTGCCAGCAGCCTCGGACAGCGCGTTAATCAGCCCCAGCATTTT. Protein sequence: CASSLGQRVNQPQHF.

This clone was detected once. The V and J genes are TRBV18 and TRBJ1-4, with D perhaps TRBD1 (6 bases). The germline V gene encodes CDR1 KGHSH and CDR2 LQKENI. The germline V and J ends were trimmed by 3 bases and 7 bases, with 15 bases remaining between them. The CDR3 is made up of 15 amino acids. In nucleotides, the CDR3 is TGTGCCAGCTCACCTCCCGAGGGGGGGGCTGAAAAACTGTTTTTT. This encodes CASSPPEGGAEKLFF.

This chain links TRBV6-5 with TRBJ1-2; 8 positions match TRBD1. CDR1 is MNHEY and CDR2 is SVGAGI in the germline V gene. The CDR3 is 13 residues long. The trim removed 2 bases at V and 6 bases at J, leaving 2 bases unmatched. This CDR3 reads CASSYRQGNGYTF. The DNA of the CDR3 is TGTGCCAGCAGTTACCGACAGGGGAATGGCTACACCTTC.

In nucleotides, the CDR3 is TGTGCCAGCAGCCAAGATGGGCCCACCGGACAGGCTTGGCGCGATACGCAGTATTTT. Translated, it gives CASSQDGPTGQAWRDTQYF. The chain has TRBV4-2 and TRBJ2-3, with TRBD1 matching over 7 bases. J lost 6 bases, V lost 0 bases, and 18 bases had no gene match. Germline V gene lookup returns CDR1 LGHNA and CDR2 YNFKEQ. The CDR3 sequence is 19 residues long.

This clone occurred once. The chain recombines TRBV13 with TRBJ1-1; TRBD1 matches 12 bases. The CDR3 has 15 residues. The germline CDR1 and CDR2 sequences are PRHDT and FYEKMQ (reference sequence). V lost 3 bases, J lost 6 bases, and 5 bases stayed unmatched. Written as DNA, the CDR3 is TGTGCCAGCAGCTTGGGACAGGGGGCTAGTTCTGAAGCTTTCTTT. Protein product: CASSLGQGASSEAFF.

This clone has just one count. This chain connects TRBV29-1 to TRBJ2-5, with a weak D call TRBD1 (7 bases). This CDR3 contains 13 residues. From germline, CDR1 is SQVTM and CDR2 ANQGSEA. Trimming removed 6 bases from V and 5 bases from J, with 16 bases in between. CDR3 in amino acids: CSVIRTGGETQYF. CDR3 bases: TGCAGCGTAATTCGGACAGGAGGGGAGACCCAGTACTTC. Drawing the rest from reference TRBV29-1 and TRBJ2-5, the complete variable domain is SAVISQKPSRDICQRGTSLTIQCQVDSQVTMMFWYRQQPGQSLTLIATANQGSEATYESGFVIDKFPISRPNLTFSTLTVSNMSPEDSSIYLCSVIRTGGETQYFGPGTRLLVL.

The CDR3 is CASSQAPDTGELFF. As DNA, the CDR3 is TGCGCCAGCAGCCAAGCTCCAGACACCGGGGAGCTGTTTTTT. The chain uses TRBV4-3 and TRBJ2-2; no clear D. Germline assignment: CDR1 LGHNA and CDR2 YSLEER. This CDR3 comprises 14 residues. V lost 1 base and J lost 3, with 6 bases in between.

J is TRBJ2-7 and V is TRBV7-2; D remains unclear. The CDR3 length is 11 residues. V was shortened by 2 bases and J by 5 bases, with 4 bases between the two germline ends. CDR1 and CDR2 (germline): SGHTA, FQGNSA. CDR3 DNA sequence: TGTGCCAGCAGCTTAATCGACGAGCAGTACTTC. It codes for CASSLIDEQYF.

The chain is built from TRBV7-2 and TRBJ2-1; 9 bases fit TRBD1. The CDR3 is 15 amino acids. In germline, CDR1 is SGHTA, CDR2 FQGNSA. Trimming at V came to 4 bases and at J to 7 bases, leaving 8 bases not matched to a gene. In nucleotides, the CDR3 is TGTGCCAGCAGCTGGACGGGACAGGGTTTGAATGAGCAGTTCTTC. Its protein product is CASSWTGQGLNEQFF.

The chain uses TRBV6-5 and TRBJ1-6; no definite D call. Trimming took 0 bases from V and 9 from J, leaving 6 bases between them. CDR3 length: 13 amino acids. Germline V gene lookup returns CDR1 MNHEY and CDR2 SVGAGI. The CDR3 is CASSYSRGSPLHF. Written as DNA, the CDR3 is TGTGCCAGCAGTTACTCACGGGGTTCACCCCTCCACTTT.

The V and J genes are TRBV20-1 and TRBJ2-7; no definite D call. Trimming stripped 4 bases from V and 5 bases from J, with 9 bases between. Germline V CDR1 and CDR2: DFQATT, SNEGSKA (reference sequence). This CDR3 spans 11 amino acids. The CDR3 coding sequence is TGCAGTGCTAAGAAGTCAGACGAGCAGTACTTC. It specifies CSAKKSDEQYF.

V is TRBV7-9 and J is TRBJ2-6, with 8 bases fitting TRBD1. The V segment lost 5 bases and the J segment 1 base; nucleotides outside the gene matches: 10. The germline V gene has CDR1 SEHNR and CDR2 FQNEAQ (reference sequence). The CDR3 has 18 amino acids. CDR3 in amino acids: CASSLPGTGGSGANVLTF. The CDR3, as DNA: TGTGCCAGCAGCCTTCCCGGGACAGGTGGATCTGGGGCCAACGTCCTGACTTTC.

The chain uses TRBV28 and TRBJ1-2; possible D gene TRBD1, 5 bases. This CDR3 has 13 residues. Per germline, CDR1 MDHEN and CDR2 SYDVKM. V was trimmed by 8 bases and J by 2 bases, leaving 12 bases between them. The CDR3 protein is CASFRGKNYGYTF. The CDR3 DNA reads TGTGCCAGCTTTCGGGGGAAAAACTATGGCTACACCTTC.

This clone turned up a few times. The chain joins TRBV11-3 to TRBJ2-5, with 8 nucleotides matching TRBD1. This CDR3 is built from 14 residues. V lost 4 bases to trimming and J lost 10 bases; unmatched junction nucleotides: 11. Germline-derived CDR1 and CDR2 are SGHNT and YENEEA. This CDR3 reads CASSSGQGAMDQYF. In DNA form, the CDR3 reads TGTGCCAGCAGCTCCGGACAGGGCGCGATGGACCAGTACTTC.

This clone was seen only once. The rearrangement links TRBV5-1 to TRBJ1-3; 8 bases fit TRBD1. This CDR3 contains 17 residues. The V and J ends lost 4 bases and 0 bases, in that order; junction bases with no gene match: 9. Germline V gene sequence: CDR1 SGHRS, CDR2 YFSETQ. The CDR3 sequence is CASSTSGTGSSGNTIYF. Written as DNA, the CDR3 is TGCGCCAGCAGCACCTCCGGGACAGGTAGCTCTGGAAACACCATATATTTT.

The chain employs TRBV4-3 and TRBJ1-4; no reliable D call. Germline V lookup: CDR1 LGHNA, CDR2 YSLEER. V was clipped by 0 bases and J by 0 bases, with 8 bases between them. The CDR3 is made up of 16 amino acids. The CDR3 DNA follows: TGCGCCAGCAGCCAAGATTTTCAGGCAACTAATGAAAAACTGTTTTTT. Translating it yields CASSQDFQATNEKLFF.

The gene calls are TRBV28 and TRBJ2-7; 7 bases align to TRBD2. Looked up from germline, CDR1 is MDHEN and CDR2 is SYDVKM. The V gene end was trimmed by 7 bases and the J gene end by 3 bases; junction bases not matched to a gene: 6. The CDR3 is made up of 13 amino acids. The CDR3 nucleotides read TGTGCCAGCACAGTGGGAGGGCGCTACGAGCAGTACTTC. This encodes CASTVGGRYEQYF. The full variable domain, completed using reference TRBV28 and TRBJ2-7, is DVKVTQSSRYLVKRTGEKVFLECVQDMDHENMFWYRQDPGLGLRLIYFSYDVKMKEKGDIPEGYSVSREKKERFSLILESASTNQTSMYLCASTVGGRYEQYFGPGTRLTVT.